The 17 T cell receptor beta chains below were found in one sample sequenced in a study of cytomegalovirus exposure and HLA in healthy donors. Use of 60 Vbeta and 13 Jbeta primers characterized the PCR. Sequencing used immunoSEQ multiplex PCR; TCRdb keeps in-frame clones, though not all of them. The sample shows roughly 290,000 clones, roughly 80% of them seen only once. The sequencing sample was made of PBMCs. Receptor source: a girl aged 2 to 10 in good health and CMV-seronegative.

This clone was picked up one time. CDR3 sequence: CASSMFRTSGKNIQYF. The CDR3, as DNA: TGTGCCAGTAGTATGTTCCGGACTAGCGGGAAAAACATTCAGTACTTC. The rearrangement links TRBV19 to TRBJ2-4, with 11 bases fitting TRBD2. J was trimmed by 4 bases and V by 3 bases; bases with no gene match: 5. CDR3 size: 16 residues. Germline V gives CDR1 LNHDA, CDR2 SQIVND (reference sequence).

The chain has TRBV13 and TRBJ1-2; 8 positions agree with TRBD1. The CDR3 sequence is 16 residues long. With 4 bases clipped from V and 2 bases from J, the junction kept 9 bases outside the gene matches. The germline V gene has CDR1 PRHDT and CDR2 FYEKMQ (reference sequence). The CDR3 coding sequence is TGTGCCAGCAGCTCAGACCTGGACAGGGCAAACTATGGCTACACCTTC. Translation: CASSSDLDRANYGYTF. The full variable domain, in which reference TRBV13 and TRBJ1-2 provide the parts outside the CDR3, is AAGVIQSPRHLIKEKRETATLKCYPIPRHDTVYWYQQGPGQDPQFLISFYEKMQSDKGSIPDRFSAQQFSDYHSELNMSSLELGDSALYFCASSSDLDRANYGYTFGSGTRLTVV.

The rearrangement links TRBV6-5 to TRBJ2-3; possibly TRBD2 for D (5 bases). This CDR3 contains 12 residues. The germline CDR1 and CDR2 sequences are MNHEY and SVGAGI. Trimming removed 7 bases from V and 5 bases from J, with 10 bases in between. CDR3 protein: CASTSGGDTQYF. CDR3 in DNA: TGTGCCAGCACATCCGGAGGAGATACGCAGTATTTT.

This clone was seen once. The chain employs TRBV5-1 and TRBJ2-1; TRBD2 aligns across 9 bases. Germline loops: CDR1 SGHRS, CDR2 YFSETQ. This CDR3 spans 13 amino acids. Trimming removed 4 bases from V and 13 bases from J; junction bases left unmatched: 9. The CDR3 is CASSPGLASNQFF. In DNA, the CDR3 is TGCGCCAGCAGCCCGGGACTAGCTAGTAATCAGTTCTTC. Looking up the rest from reference TRBV5-1 and TRBJ2-1 gives the full variable domain: KAGVTQTPRYLIKTRGQQVTLSCSPISGHRSVSWYQQTPGQGLQFLFEYFSETQRNKGNFPGRFSGRQFSNSRSEMNVSTLELGDSALYLCASSPGLASNQFFGPGTRLTVL.

V is TRBV18 and J is TRBJ1-2; D gene ambiguous. Per the germline V gene, CDR1 is KGHSH and CDR2 is LQKENI. Trimming cost V 4 bases and J 5 bases, with 8 bases left between them. CDR3 length: 12 amino acids. This CDR3 is CASSQRSYGYTF. Here the CDR3 DNA reads TGTGCCAGCTCACAACGGTCGTATGGCTACACCTTC.

Details on this clone: One end of the junction fails to match germline, which may point to a read error. This sample includes further DNA sequences coding for the same CDR3. The chain recombines TRBV5-6 with TRBJ1-1, with D hard to call. The germline CDR1 and CDR2 sequences are SGHDT and YYEEEE. This CDR3 is built from 15 residues. The CDR3 protein is CASSLYQEAGTEAFF. CDR3 DNA sequence: TGTGCCAGTAGCTTGTATCAGGAGGCAGGAACTGAAGCTTTCTTT.

This chain uses TRBV11-2 with TRBJ1-2, with unresolved D. CDR3 size: 15 residues. The V end was cut by 1 base, the J end by 4 bases, with 13 bases between. Germline V lookup: CDR1 SGHAT, CDR2 FQNNGV. The CDR3 sequence: CASSLASGSLYGYTF. The CDR3, as DNA: TGTGCCAGCAGCTTAGCTAGCGGCAGCCTCTATGGCTACACCTTC.

V gene TRBV5-1 combines with J gene TRBJ1-4; 8 positions match TRBD1. Per germline, CDR1 SGHRS and CDR2 YFSETQ. The CDR3 runs to 16 residues. V trimming: 4 bases; J trimming: 3 bases; junction bases outside the gene matches: 8. CDR3 nucleotide sequence: TGCGCCAGCAGCACTCCGGACAGGGCGCCTAATGAAAAACTGTTTTTT. Translation: CASSTPDRAPNEKLFF.

The chain uses TRBV4-2 and TRBJ2-7; 9 bases agree with TRBD2. V dropped 0 bases and J dropped 1; count of bases not matched to a gene: 4. The CDR3 has 16 residues. In germline, CDR1 is LGHNA, CDR2 YNFKEQ. The CDR3 loop is CASSQENSGGSYEQYF. The CDR3 bases are TGTGCCAGCAGCCAAGAGAATAGCGGGGGTTCCTACGAGCAGTACTTC.

The chain uses TRBV5-4 and TRBJ2-1, with TRBD2 matching 9 bases. Germline CDR1 reads SGHNT; CDR2 reads YYREEE (reference sequence). J gave up 6 bases and V 3 bases, and 7 bases lay outside the gene matches. There are 15 residues in the CDR3. The DNA for the CDR3 is TGTGCCAGCAGCTGGACTAGCGAGCCTACCAATGAGCAGTTCTTC. Its protein is CASSWTSEPTNEQFF.

The chain uses TRBV27 and TRBJ2-1; D uncertain. V lost 4 bases to trimming and J lost 5 bases, with 9 bases between them. This CDR3 contains 13 residues. Per the germline V gene, CDR1 is MNHEY and CDR2 is SMNVEV (reference sequence). The CDR3 nucleotides are TGTGCCAGCAGTTCCAACATGAACAATGAGCAGTTCTTC. Its translation is CASSSNMNNEQFF.

In this sample, this clone turned up a few times. V gene TRBV9 combines with J gene TRBJ2-5; TRBD2 is a possible D gene (6 bases). This CDR3 has 13 residues. Looked up from germline, CDR1 is SGDLS and CDR2 is YYNGEE. V was trimmed by 3 bases and J by 4 bases, leaving 10 bases between them. The CDR3: CASSGGGVETQYF. Here the CDR3 DNA reads TGTGCCAGCAGCGGGGGCGGGGTAGAGACCCAGTACTTC.

The chain employs TRBV4-1 and TRBJ2-1; 7 positions agree with TRBD2. The CDR3 sequence is 18 residues long. The junction had 8 bases not matched to a gene; V was cut back by 0 bases and J by 0 bases. The germline gives CDR1 MGHRA, CDR2 YSYEKL. CDR3: CASSQDLAGSGSYNEQFF. For the CDR3, the DNA is TGCGCCAGCAGCCAAGATTTAGCGGGTAGCGGCTCCTACAATGAGCAGTTCTTC.

The V gene is TRBV27, the J gene TRBJ2-1; 10 nucleotides agree with TRBD2. CDR3 length: 16 residues. Germline V gene data show CDR1 as MNHEY and CDR2 as SMNVEV (reference sequence). V shed 8 bases and J 7 bases; nucleotides not matched to a gene: 14. This CDR3 reads CASCVIERGGGNEQFF. In DNA, the CDR3 is TGTGCCAGCTGTGTCATCGAGCGGGGGGGTGGGAATGAGCAGTTCTTC.

The genes are TRBV7-6 and TRBJ1-1, with D maybe TRBD1 (5 bases). This CDR3 has 14 residues. Germline CDR1 reads SGHVS; CDR2 reads FNYEAQ. V lost 5 bases and J 5 bases, leaving 15 bases between the germline ends. This CDR3 is CASSPKKGLTEAFF. As DNA, the CDR3 is TGTGCCAGCAGCCCGAAGAAGGGGTTAACTGAAGCTTTCTTT.

This chain links TRBV28 with TRBJ1-1; D perhaps matches TRBD1 (6 bases). Trimming left V 7 bases short and J 3 bases short, with 12 bases between. Germline lookup yields CDR1 MDHEN and CDR2 SYDVKM. This CDR3 is 13 amino acids long. CDR3 in amino acids: CASMGGADTEAFF. The CDR3 coding sequence is TGTGCCAGCATGGGGGGGGCGGACACTGAAGCTTTCTTT.

The rearrangement links TRBV9 to TRBJ1-3; no clear D gene. Germline loops: CDR1 SGDLS, CDR2 YYNGEE. The V and J ends lost 0 bases and 0 bases respectively, with 4 bases between them. The CDR3 length is 14 residues. CDR3 loop: CASSVVGSGNTIYF. The CDR3 coding sequence is TGTGCCAGCAGCGTAGTCGGCTCTGGAAACACCATATATTTT.